Listed below are T cell receptor beta chains from one sample, sequenced in a study of T cell responses to AZD1222 COVID-19 vaccine. Profiling relied on immunoSEQ multiplex PCR, and the TCRdb table lists in-frame clones only, not all of them. The table has about 67,000 clones, around four fifths seen once. The starting material was peripheral blood, obtained 28 days after the second AZD1222 dose. The receptors derive from an adult who received the AZD1222 COVID-19 vaccine. CDR3s include the opening cysteine and the closing phenylalanine or tryptophan. Each record gives: V gene, clone size, J gene, D gene, CDR3 protein, CDR3 DNA. The D gene is left open where the match is weak. Only some rows state a clone size, as once, few, many or a class for expanded clones.

V: TRBV5-4; size: once; J: TRBJ2-5; D: TRBD2; CDR3: CASSKSTSGGLEGETQYF; DNA: TGTGCCAGCAGCAAGTCGACTAGCGGGGGCCTTGAGGGAGAGACCCAGTACTTC
V: TRBV4-2; size: -; J: TRBJ1-1; D: -; CDR3: CASSLPAGTEAFF; DNA: TGTGCCAGCAGCCTCCCCGCCGGCACTGAAGCTTTCTTT
V: TRBV4-1; size: once; J: TRBJ2-7; D: -; CDR3: CASSQGTAAEQYF; DNA: TGCGCCAGCAGCCAAGGGACGGCCGCCGAGCAGTACTTC
V: TRBV5-1; size: -; J: TRBJ2-2; D: -; CDR3: CASSPRQANTGELFF; DNA: TGCGCCAGCAGCCCCCGGCAGGCGAACACCGGGGAGCTGTTTTTT
V: TRBV18; size: -; J: TRBJ1-1; D: -; CDR3: CASSPLGGNTEAFF; DNA: TGTGCCAGCTCACCACTAGGAGGGAACACTGAAGCTTTCTTT
V: TRBV5-6; size: -; J: TRBJ1-1; D: TRBD1; CDR3: CASGETGGLEAFF; DNA: TGTGCCAGCGGCGAAACAGGGGGCCTTGAAGCTTTCTTT
V: TRBV9; size: few; J: TRBJ1-1; D: -; CDR3: CASSVVGRNTEAFF; DNA: TGTGCCAGCAGCGTAGTGGGTAGGAACACTGAAGCTTTCTTT
V: TRBV5-1; size: -; J: TRBJ1-1; D: -; CDR3: CASSPTGWGATEAFF; DNA: TGCGCCAGCAGCCCAACAGGTTGGGGGGCCACTGAAGCTTTCTTT
V: TRBV18; size: -; J: TRBJ2-5; D: -; CDR3: CASSPPGQGQETQYF; DNA: TGTGCCAGCTCACCACCGGGGCAGGGTCAAGAGACCCAGTACTTC
V: TRBV7-7; size: -; J: TRBJ2-7; D: -; CDR3: CASSPSAGPYEQYF; DNA: TGTGCCAGCAGCCCCTCGGCTGGTCCCTACGAGCAGTACTTC
V: TRBV7-9; size: -; J: TRBJ2-1; D: -; CDR3: CASSYDHQQFF; DNA: TGTGCCAGCAGCTACGACCATCAGCAGTTCTTC
V: TRBV9; size: few; J: TRBJ2-7; D: TRBD1; CDR3: CASSVGTGSTYEQYF; DNA: TGTGCCAGCAGCGTAGGGACAGGGTCCACCTACGAGCAGTACTTC
V: TRBV15; size: -; J: TRBJ2-1; D: -; CDR3: CATSSAGFNEQFF; DNA: TGTGCCACCAGCAGTGCGGGGTTCAATGAGCAGTTCTTC
V: TRBV11-3; size: -; J: TRBJ2-2; D: -; CDR3: CASSLDEGGELFF; DNA: TGTGCCAGCAGCTTAGATGAAGGCGGGGAGCTGTTTTTT
V: TRBV10-1; size: -; J: TRBJ1-1; D: TRBD1; CDR3: CASSESQGGEAFF; DNA: TGCGCCAGCAGTGAGTCCCAGGGGGGGGAGGCTTTCTTT
V: TRBV7-9; size: -; J: TRBJ1-2; D: -; CDR3: CASSLVGADYGYTF; DNA: TGTGCCAGCAGCTTAGTCGGCGCAGACTATGGCTACACCTTC
V: TRBV11-2; size: few; J: TRBJ1-2; D: -; CDR3: CASSLDPGPYGYTF; DNA: TGTGCCAGCAGCTTAGATCCAGGTCCCTATGGCTACACCTTC
V: TRBV19; size: once; J: TRBJ2-3; D: -; CDR3: CASAWGLESTDTQYF; DNA: TGTGCCAGTGCTTGGGGACTGGAGAGCACAGATACGCAGTATTTT
V: TRBV5-1; size: -; J: TRBJ1-5; D: TRBD1; CDR3: CASSGGTGGAGQPQHF; DNA: TGCGCCAGCAGCGGCGGGACAGGGGGCGCGGGACAGCCCCAGCATTTT
V: TRBV3-1/TRBV3-2; size: -; J: TRBJ2-3; D: TRBD1; CDR3: CASSDRDRVSTDTQYF; DNA: TGTGCCAGCAGCGACCGGGACAGGGTTTCCACAGATACGCAGTATTTT
V: TRBV7-8; size: -; J: TRBJ1-1; D: -; CDR3: CASSLTGSTEAFF; DNA: TGTGCCAGCAGCTTAACAGGGAGCACTGAAGCTTTCTTT
V: TRBV7-8; size: -; J: TRBJ1-2; D: TRBD1; CDR3: CASSLAQGDRYGYTF; DNA: TGTGCCAGCAGCTTAGCGCAGGGGGACCGATATGGCTACACCTTC
V: TRBV28; size: -; J: TRBJ1-3; D: -; CDR3: CASSFSSGNTIYF; DNA: TGTGCCAGCAGTTTCTCATCCGGAAACACCATATATTTT
V: TRBV9; size: few; J: TRBJ2-1; D: -; CDR3: CASSVRDYNEQFF; DNA: TGTGCCAGCAGCGTCAGGGACTACAATGAGCAGTTCTTC
V: TRBV28; size: -; J: TRBJ2-2; D: TRBD1; CDR3: CASSFIGTGVSGELFF; DNA: TGTGCCAGCAGTTTTATTGGGACAGGGGTTTCCGGGGAGCTGTTTTTT
V: TRBV4-3; size: -; J: TRBJ2-1; D: -; CDR3: CASSQVWGSYNEQFF; DNA: TGCGCCAGCAGCCAAGTGTGGGGATCCTACAATGAGCAGTTCTTC
V: TRBV7-8; size: -; J: TRBJ1-6; D: -; CDR3: CASSLTDSYNSPLHF; DNA: TGTGCCAGCAGCTTAACAGACAGCTATAATTCACCCCTCCACTTT
V: TRBV9; size: -; J: TRBJ2-3; D: -; CDR3: CASSALQGADTQYF; DNA: TGTGCCAGCAGCGCCTTACAGGGTGCAGATACGCAGTATTTT
V: TRBV15; size: -; J: TRBJ1-3; D: -; CDR3: CATSREPAGRIGNTIYF; DNA: TGTGCCACCAGCAGAGAACCCGCTGGGAGGATAGGAAACACCATATATTTT
V: TRBV28; size: -; J: TRBJ2-5; D: -; CDR3: CASRDLRDQETQYF; DNA: TGTGCCAGCAGGGACCTTCGAGACCAAGAGACCCAGTACTTC
V: TRBV4-3; size: -; J: TRBJ2-1; D: -; CDR3: CASSQERLGELSYNEQFF; DNA: TGCGCCAGCAGCCAAGAGCGTCTAGGGGAATTGTCCTACAATGAGCAGTTCTTC
V: TRBV6-5; size: -; J: TRBJ2-7; D: -; CDR3: CASSGVPRSEQYF; DNA: TGTGCCAGCAGCGGTGTCCCCAGAAGCGAGCAGTACTTC
V: TRBV5-4; size: -; J: TRBJ1-6; D: TRBD1; CDR3: CASSLNLIGTGTSPLHF; DNA: TGTGCCAGCAGCTTGAACCTAATAGGGACAGGGACCTCACCCCTCCACTTT
V: TRBV4-3; size: -; J: TRBJ1-1; D: -; CDR3: CASSQVSRGTEAFF; DNA: TGCGCCAGCAGCCAAGTCAGCAGGGGCACTGAAGCTTTCTTT
V: TRBV28; size: -; J: TRBJ2-7; D: -; CDR3: CASITAQIRTEQYF; DNA: TGTGCCAGCATCACCGCACAGATCCGGACCGAGCAGTACTTC
V: TRBV2; size: -; J: TRBJ1-2; D: -; CDR3: CASSDFDRPRTYGYTF; DNA: TGTGCCAGCAGTGATTTCGACAGGCCCCGTACCTATGGCTACACCTTC
V: TRBV6-5; size: -; J: TRBJ1-5; D: TRBD1; CDR3: CASSSPDRGAGQPQHF; DNA: TGTGCCAGCAGTTCCCCAGACAGGGGGGCGGGTCAGCCCCAGCATTTT
V: TRBV4-1; size: -; J: TRBJ1-3; D: -; CDR3: CASSQDRRGNTIYF; DNA: TGCGCCAGCAGCCAAGACAGGAGGGGAAACACCATATATTTT
V: TRBV5-1; size: -; J: TRBJ1-4; D: -; CDR3: CASSLLPGAEGLSEKLFF; DNA: TGCGCCAGCAGCTTGCTCCCGGGCGCTGAGGGTCTGAGTGAAAAACTGTTTTTT
V: TRBV2; size: once; J: TRBJ2-4; D: TRBD2; CDR3: CASNALAGLASGNIQYF; DNA: TGTGCCAGCAATGCATTAGCGGGACTAGCGAGTGGTAACATTCAGTACTTC
V: TRBV5-1; size: -; J: TRBJ2-7; D: -; CDR3: CASSSLQGDEQYF; DNA: TGCGCCAGCAGCTCGTTACAGGGAGACGAGCAGTACTTC
V: TRBV5-1; size: -; J: TRBJ1-1; D: -; CDR3: CASSPLKTGAANTEAFF; DNA: TGCGCCAGCAGCCCCTTGAAGACGGGGGCGGCGAACACTGAAGCTTTCTTT
V: TRBV7-2; size: -; J: TRBJ2-1; D: TRBD2; CDR3: CASSLATSGYNEQFF; DNA: TGTGCCAGCAGCTTAGCTACTAGCGGATACAATGAGCAGTTCTTC
V: TRBV12-3/TRBV12-4; size: -; J: TRBJ2-2; D: -; CDR3: CASSFMNTGELFF; DNA: TGTGCCAGCAGTTTCATGAACACCGGGGAGCTGTTTTTT
V: TRBV29-1; size: -; J: TRBJ2-2; D: TRBD2; CDR3: CRVGTGGAGELFF; DNA: TGCCGCGTTGGGACCGGGGGGGCCGGGGAGCTGTTTTTT
V: TRBV7-9; size: -; J: TRBJ1-2; D: -; CDR3: CASSYTDKNYGYTF; DNA: TGTGCCAGCAGCTATACCGACAAGAACTATGGCTACACCTTC
V: TRBV19; size: -; J: TRBJ2-5; D: -; CDR3: CASRTAPRAGETQYF; DNA: TGTGCCAGTAGAACAGCTCCCAGGGCGGGGGAGACCCAGTACTTC
V: TRBV6-2/TRBV6-3; size: few; J: TRBJ2-3; D: -; CDR3: CASSPLLTDTQYF; DNA: TGTGCCAGCAGCCCCCTTCTTACAGATACGCAGTATTTT
V: TRBV11-2; size: -; J: TRBJ2-3; D: TRBD2; CDR3: CASSLAFSGGAGDTQYF; DNA: TGTGCCAGCAGCTTAGCCTTTAGCGGGGGGGCCGGAGATACGCAGTATTTT
V: TRBV11-3; size: -; J: TRBJ2-1; D: -; CDR3: CASSLAVGREQFF; DNA: TGTGCCAGCAGCTTAGCGGTGGGGAGGGAGCAGTTCTTC
V: TRBV6-2/TRBV6-3; size: -; J: TRBJ2-1; D: -; CDR3: CASSYDAYNEQFF; DNA: TGTGCCAGCAGTTACGATGCTTACAATGAGCAGTTCTTC
V: TRBV6-5; size: -; J: TRBJ2-7; D: -; CDR3: CASSYREDYEQYF; DNA: TGTGCCAGCAGTTACAGGGAGGACTACGAGCAGTACTTC
V: TRBV5-1; size: once; J: TRBJ2-2; D: TRBD1; CDR3: CASSPRTGEGAGELFF; DNA: TGCGCCAGCAGCCCAAGGACAGGGGAAGGGGCCGGGGAGCTGTTTTTT
V: TRBV3-1/TRBV3-2; size: -; J: TRBJ1-2; D: -; CDR3: CASSALRGHGYTF; DNA: TGTGCCAGCAGCGCATTACGGGGACATGGCTACACCTTC
V: TRBV7-9; size: -; J: TRBJ1-5; D: -; CDR3: CASSLESNQPQHF; DNA: TGTGCCAGCAGCTTAGAAAGCAATCAGCCCCAGCATTTT
V: TRBV5-5; size: once; J: TRBJ1-1; D: TRBD1; CDR3: CASSPLGQPNTEAFF; DNA: TGTGCCAGCAGCCCCCTGGGACAGCCGAACACTGAAGCTTTCTTT
V: TRBV5-1; size: -; J: TRBJ2-5; D: -; CDR3: CASSLGQETQYF; DNA: TGCGCCAGCAGCCTGGGCCAAGAGACCCAGTACTTC
V: TRBV3-1/TRBV3-2; size: -; J: TRBJ2-7; D: -; CDR3: CASSQDPAGWAYEQYF; DNA: TGTGCCAGCAGCCAAGATCCAGCAGGGTGGGCGTACGAGCAGTACTTC
V: TRBV28; size: -; J: TRBJ2-1; D: -; CDR3: CASSLRRGGYNEQFF; DNA: TGTGCCAGCAGTTTACGGCGGGGAGGCTACAATGAGCAGTTCTTC